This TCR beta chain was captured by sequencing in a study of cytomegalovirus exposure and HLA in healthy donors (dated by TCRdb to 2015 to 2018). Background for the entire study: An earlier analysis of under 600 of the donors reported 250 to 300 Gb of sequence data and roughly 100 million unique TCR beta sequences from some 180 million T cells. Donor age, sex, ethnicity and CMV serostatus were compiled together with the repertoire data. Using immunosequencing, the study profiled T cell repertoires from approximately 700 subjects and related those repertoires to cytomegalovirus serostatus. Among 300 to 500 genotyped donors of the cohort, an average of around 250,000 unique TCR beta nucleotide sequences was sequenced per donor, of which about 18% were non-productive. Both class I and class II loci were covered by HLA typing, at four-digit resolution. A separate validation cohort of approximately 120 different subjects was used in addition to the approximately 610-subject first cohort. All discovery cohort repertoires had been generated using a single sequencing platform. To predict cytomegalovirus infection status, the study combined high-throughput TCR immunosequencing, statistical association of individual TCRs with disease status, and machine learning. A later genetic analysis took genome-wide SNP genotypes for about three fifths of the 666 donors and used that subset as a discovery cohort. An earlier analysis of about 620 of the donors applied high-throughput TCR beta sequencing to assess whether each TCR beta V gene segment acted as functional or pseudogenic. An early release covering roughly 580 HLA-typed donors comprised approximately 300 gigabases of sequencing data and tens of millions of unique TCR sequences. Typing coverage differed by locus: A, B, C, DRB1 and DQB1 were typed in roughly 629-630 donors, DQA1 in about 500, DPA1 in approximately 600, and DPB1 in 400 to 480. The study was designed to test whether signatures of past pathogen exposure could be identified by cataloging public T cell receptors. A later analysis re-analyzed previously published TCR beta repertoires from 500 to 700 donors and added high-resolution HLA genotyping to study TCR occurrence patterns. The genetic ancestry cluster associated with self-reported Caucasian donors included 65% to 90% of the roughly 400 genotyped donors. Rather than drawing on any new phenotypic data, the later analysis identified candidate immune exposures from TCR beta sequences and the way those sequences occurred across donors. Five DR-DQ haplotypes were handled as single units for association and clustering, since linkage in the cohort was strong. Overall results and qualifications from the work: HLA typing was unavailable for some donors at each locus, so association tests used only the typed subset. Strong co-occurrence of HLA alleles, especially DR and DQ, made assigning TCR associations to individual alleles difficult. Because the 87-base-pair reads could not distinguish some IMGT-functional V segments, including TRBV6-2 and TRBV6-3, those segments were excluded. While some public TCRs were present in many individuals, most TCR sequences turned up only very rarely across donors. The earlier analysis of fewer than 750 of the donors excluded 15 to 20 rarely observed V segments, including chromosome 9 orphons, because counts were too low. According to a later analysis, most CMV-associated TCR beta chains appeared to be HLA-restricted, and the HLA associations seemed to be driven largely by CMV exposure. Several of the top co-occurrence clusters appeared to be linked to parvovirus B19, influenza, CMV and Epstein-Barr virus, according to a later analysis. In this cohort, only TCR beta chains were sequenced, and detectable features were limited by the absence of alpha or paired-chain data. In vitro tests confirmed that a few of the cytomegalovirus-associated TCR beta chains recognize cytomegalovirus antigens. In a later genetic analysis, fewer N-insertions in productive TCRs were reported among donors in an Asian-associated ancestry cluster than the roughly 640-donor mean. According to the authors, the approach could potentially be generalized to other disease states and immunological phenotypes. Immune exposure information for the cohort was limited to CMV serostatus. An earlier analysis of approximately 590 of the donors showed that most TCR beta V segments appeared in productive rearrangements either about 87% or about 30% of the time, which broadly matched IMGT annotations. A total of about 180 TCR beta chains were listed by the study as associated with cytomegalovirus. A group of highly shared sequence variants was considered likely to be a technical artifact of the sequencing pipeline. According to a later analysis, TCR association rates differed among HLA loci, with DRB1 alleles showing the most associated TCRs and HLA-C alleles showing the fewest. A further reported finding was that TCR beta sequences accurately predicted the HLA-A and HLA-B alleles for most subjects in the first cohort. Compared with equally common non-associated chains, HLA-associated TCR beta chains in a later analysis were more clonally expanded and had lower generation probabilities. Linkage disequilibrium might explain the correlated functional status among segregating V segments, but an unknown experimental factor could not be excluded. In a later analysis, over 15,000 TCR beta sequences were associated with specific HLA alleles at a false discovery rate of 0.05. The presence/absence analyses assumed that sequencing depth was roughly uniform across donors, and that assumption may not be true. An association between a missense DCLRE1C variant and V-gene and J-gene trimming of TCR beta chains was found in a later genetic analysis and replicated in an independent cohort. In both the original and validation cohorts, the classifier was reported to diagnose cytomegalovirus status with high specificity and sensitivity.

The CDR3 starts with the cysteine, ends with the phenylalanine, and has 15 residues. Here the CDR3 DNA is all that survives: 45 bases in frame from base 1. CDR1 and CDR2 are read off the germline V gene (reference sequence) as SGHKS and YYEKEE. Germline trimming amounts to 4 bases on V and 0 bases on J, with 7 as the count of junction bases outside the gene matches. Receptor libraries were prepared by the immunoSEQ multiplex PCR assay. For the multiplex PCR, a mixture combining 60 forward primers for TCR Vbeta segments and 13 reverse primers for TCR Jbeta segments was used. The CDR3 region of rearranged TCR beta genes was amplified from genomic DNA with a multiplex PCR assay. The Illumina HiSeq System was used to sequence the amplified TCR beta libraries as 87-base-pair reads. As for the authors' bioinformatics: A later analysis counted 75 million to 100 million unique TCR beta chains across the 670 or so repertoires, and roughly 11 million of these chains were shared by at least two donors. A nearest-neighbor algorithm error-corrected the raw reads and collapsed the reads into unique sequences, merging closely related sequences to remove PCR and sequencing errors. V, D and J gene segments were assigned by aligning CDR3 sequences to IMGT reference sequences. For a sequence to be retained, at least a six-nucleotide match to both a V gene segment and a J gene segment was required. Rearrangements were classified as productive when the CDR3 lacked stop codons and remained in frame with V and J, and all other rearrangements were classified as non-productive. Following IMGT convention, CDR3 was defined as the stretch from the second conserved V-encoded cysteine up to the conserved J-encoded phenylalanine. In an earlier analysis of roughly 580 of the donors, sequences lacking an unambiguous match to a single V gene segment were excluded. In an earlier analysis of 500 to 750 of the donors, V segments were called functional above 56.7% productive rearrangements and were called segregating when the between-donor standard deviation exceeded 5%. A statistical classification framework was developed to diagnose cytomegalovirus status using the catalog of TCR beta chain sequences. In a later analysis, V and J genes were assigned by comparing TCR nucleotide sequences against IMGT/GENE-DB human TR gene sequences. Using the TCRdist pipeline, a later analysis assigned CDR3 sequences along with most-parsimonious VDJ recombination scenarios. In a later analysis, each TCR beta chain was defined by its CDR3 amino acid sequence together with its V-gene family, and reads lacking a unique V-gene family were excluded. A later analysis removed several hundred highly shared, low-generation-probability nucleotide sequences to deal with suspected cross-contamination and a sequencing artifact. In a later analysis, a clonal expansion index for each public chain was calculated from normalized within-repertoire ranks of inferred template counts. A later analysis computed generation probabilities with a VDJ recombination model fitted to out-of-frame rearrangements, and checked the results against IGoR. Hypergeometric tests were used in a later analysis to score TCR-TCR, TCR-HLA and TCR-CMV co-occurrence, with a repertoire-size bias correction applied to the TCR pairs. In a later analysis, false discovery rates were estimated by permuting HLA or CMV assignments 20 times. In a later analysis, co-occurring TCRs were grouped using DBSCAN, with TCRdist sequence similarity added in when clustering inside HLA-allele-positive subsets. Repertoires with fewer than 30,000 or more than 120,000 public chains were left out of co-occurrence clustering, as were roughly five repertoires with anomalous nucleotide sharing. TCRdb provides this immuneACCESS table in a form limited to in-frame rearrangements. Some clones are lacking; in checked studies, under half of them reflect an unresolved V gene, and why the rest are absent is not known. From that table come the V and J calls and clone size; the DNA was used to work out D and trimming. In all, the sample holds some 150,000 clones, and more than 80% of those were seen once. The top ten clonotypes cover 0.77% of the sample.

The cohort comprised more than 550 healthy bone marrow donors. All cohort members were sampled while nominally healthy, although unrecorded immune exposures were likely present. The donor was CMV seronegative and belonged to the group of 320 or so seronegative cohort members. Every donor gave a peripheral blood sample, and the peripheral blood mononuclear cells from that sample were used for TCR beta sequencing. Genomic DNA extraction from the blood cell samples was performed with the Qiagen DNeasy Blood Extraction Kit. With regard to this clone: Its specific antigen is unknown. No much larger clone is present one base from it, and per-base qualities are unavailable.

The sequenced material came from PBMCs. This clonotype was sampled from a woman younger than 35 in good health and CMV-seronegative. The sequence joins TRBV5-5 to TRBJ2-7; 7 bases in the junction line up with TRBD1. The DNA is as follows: TGTGCCAGCAGCGACCGGGACAGTCACTCCTACGAGCAGTACTTC. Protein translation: CASSDRDSHSYEQYF.